The 15 T cell receptor beta chains listed next were all sequenced from one sample in a study of Ad26.COV2.S vaccination and SARS-CoV-2 variants. This table comes from immunoSEQ multiplex PCR, and its TCRdb copy is limited to in-frame clones, with some not included. The profile shows some 340,000 clones, around 84% of them singletons. Documented treatment: around 19 received Ad26.COV2.S at low or high dose, single or two shots; 5 received placebo; per-sample allocation not given. Day 63 following the first vaccine or placebo injection was when the samples were taken. The specimen comprised peripheral blood, sampled in a trial of Ad26.COV2.S vaccine versus placebo. The source of these receptors is a person aged 18-65 years who received the Ad26.COV2.S COVID-19 vaccine or a placebo.

The table lists this clone with a count of one. The chain uses TRBV19 and TRBJ2-6; 7 nucleotides line up with TRBD1. The CDR3 sequence is 16 residues long. Trimming at V came to 3 bases and at J to 5 bases, leaving 7 bases not matched to a gene. Germline V gene data show CDR1 as LNHDA and CDR2 as SQIVND (reference sequence). CDR3 in DNA: TGTGCCAGTAGTATTCGGACAGGACAGAGGGCCAACGTCCTGACTTTC. This translates into CASSIRTGQRANVLTF.

This clone appeared a single time. This rearrangement joins TRBV7-9 to TRBJ2-1; TRBD1 is a possible D gene (6 bases). The germline V gene encodes CDR1 SEHNR and CDR2 FQNEAQ (reference sequence). V dropped 5 bases and J dropped 7 bases, with 18 bases sitting between them. The CDR3 length is 15 residues. In nucleotides, the CDR3 is TGTGCCAGCAGCGCCCCACAGGGTCTGGGGAATGAGCAGTTCTTC. Translated: CASSAPQGLGNEQFF. The entire variable domain, with the rest obtained from reference TRBV7-9 and TRBJ2-1, is as follows: DTGVSQNPRHKITKRGQNVTFRCDPISEHNRLYWYRQTLGQGPEFLTYFQNEAQLEKSRLLSDRFSAERPKGSFSTLEIQRTEQGDSAMYLCASSAPQGLGNEQFFGPGTRLTVL.

The chain combines TRBV5-4 with TRBJ2-1; D remains unclear. V dropped 3 bases and J dropped 5 bases, with 3 bases sitting between them. Germline V lookup: CDR1 SGHNT, CDR2 YYREEE (reference sequence). The CDR3 spans 11 residues. In DNA, the CDR3 is TGTGCCAGCAGCTCGCACAATGAGCAGTTCTTC. This translates into CASSSHNEQFF.

This clone was seen only once. J is TRBJ1-2 and V is TRBV30, with 9 bases matching TRBD1. The V gene end was trimmed by 0 bases and the J gene end by 2 bases; junction bases not matched to a gene: 13. Per the germline V gene, CDR1 is GTSNPN and CDR2 is SVGIG (reference sequence). This CDR3 is 18 amino acids long. CDR3 amino acids: CAWSVLATGQGGNYGYTF. The CDR3 DNA reads as TGTGCCTGGAGTGTTCTAGCTACGGGACAGGGAGGGAACTATGGCTACACCTTC.

The genes are TRBV11-2 and TRBJ1-2; no firm D call. Germline V gene lookup returns CDR1 SGHAT and CDR2 FQNNGV. This CDR3 has 14 residues. V shed 5 bases and J shed 1 base, with 11 bases lying between them. The CDR3 DNA is TGTGCCAGCAGCCTTTACGCGGGTAACTATGGCTACACCTTC. It specifies CASSLYAGNYGYTF.

This rearrangement joins TRBV9 to TRBJ1-2; a weak D match, TRBD1 (5 bases). Trimming pared 0 bases from V and 10 bases from J, leaving 16 bases between. Looked up from germline, CDR1 is SGDLS and CDR2 is YYNGEE. The CDR3 covers 14 residues. For the CDR3, the DNA is TGTGCCAGCAGCGTAGCGGTCAGGGATGGGGACTACACCTTC. This sequence encodes CASSVAVRDGDYTF.

The chain carries TRBV7-6 and TRBJ1-1; D is ambiguous. The CDR3 length is 16 residues. Trimming pared 1 base from V and 0 bases from J, leaving 12 bases between. Germline-derived CDR1 and CDR2 are SGHVS and FNYEAQ. Written as DNA, the CDR3 is TGTGCCAGCAGCTTAGAGGTCGCGGCCGTGAACACTGAAGCTTTCTTT. This encodes CASSLEVAAVNTEAFF.

This clone has only one observation. The V gene is TRBV7-9, the J gene TRBJ1-2; 7 bases line up with TRBD1. Germline V CDR1 and CDR2: SEHNR, FQNEAQ (reference sequence). The CDR3 spans 14 residues. Losses at the gene ends were 7 bases for V and 6 bases for J; bases not matched to a gene: 11. The CDR3 DNA reads as TGTGCCAGCATGCAGGGGGGGCCAAGGGATGGCTACACCTTC. As protein: CASMQGGPRDGYTF.

The J gene is TRBJ1-2, the V gene TRBV27; TRBD1 aligns across 7 bases. Germline V gene data show CDR1 as MNHEY and CDR2 as SMNVEV (reference sequence). This CDR3 is 13 amino acids long. V gave up 5 bases and J gave up 5 bases; unmatched junction bases: 5. DNA of the CDR3: TGTGCCAGCAGTCCCCCGACAGGGTATGGCTACACCTTC. Translated: CASSPPTGYGYTF.

CDR3 residues: CASSQRGSSYEQYF. The DNA for the CDR3 is TGTGCCAGCAGCCAACGGGGAAGCTCCTACGAGCAGTACTTC. J is TRBJ2-7 and V is TRBV3-1 (or the pseudogene TRBV3-2), with D perhaps TRBD2 (5 bases). In germline, CDR1 is LGHDT, CDR2 YNNKEL (reference sequence). The CDR3 length is 14 residues. Trimming removed 2 bases at V and 0 bases at J, with 8 bases between.

The V gene is TRBV10-2, the J gene TRBJ2-6; D not resolved. This CDR3 contains 13 residues. CDR1 and CDR2 from the germline V gene are WSHSY and SAAADI. V lost 7 bases, J lost 1 base, and 5 bases lay in between. CDR3 in amino acids: CASKFSGANVLTF. The CDR3 coding sequence is TGCGCCAGCAAATTTTCTGGGGCCAACGTCCTGACTTTC.

The gene calls are TRBV6-2 or TRBV6-3 and TRBJ1-2, with no clear D. The germline V gene has CDR1 MNHEY and CDR2 SVGEGT. V was shortened by 0 bases and J by 8 bases, with 10 bases between the two germline ends. The CDR3 length is 13 residues. CDR3 bases: TGTGCCAGCAGTTACTCGCCGGAAAGGGGCTACACCTTC. It specifies CASSYSPERGYTF.

This rearrangement joins TRBV6-6 to TRBJ1-3; D remains unclear. The CDR3 sequence is 15 residues long. V lost 5 bases and J 0 bases, leaving 11 bases between the germline ends. The V gene's germline CDR1 is MNHNY and CDR2 SVGAGI (reference sequence). The CDR3 nucleotides read TGTGCCAGCAGTCGATCAGTAACCTCTGGAAACACCATATATTTT. Translating gives CASSRSVTSGNTIYF.

This clone was recorded once. The gene calls are TRBV3-1 (or the pseudogene TRBV3-2) and TRBJ1-1, with D unresolved. Germline V gives CDR1 LGHDT, CDR2 YNNKEL (reference sequence). The CDR3 totals 12 residues. The V gene lost 4 bases and the J gene lost 11 bases, with 14 bases spanning the gap. As DNA, the CDR3 is TGTGCCAGCAGCCGAACCCCATCTAGGGCTTTCTTT. It specifies CASSRTPSRAFF.

The chain uses TRBV19 and TRBJ1-4, with D possibly being TRBD1 (6 bases). Germline V gene sequence: CDR1 LNHDA, CDR2 SQIVND (reference sequence). Trimming left V 5 bases short and J 0 bases short, with 10 bases between. The length of the CDR3 is 15 residues. The CDR3 coding sequence is TGTGCCAGTAGTTCTGGACAGACAACTAATGAAAAACTGTTTTTT. Protein: CASSSGQTTNEKLFF.